Listed below are T cell receptor beta chains from one sample, sequenced in a study of T cell repertoires in cytomegalovirus infection. TCRdb passed the reads through MiXCR, listing each CDR3 protein once. The repertoire holds tens of thousands of distinct CDR3 sequences, with roughly a quarter as singletons. Antigen specificity for these receptors is unknown. This specimen consisted of CD8+ T cells from cultured PBMCs, obtained from culture after CMV antigen stimulation. The origin of the receptors is a human donor in good health (CMV status not recorded). Some clones in this sample may be carry-over from other donors' samples. The CDR3 runs from the conserved cysteine through the conserved F or W. The D gene is left open where the match is weak. Rows may omit the clone size; those that give it use once, few, many or a size class.

v_call	clone_size	j_call	d_call	cdr3_nt	cdr3_aa
TRBV27	-	TRBJ2-1	TRBD2	TGTGCCAGCAGTTTATCGAGCGGGGACGACTACAATGAGCAGTTCTTC	CASSLSSGDDYNEQFF
TRBV4-1	-	TRBJ1-4	-	TGCGCCAGCAGCCAAGAAGGTCAGCCTAATGAAAAACTGTTTTTT	CASSQEGQPNEKLFF
TRBV10-1	-	TRBJ2-4	TRBD2	TGCGCCAGCAGTGCCGGGGGGGCAGGGAACATTCAGTACTTC	CASSAGGAGNIQYF
TRBV20-1	-	TRBJ2-2	-	TGCAGTGCTAGAGATCTCCGACAGTCAAGCGGGGAGCTGTTTTTT	CSARDLRQSSGELFF
TRBV4-3	-	TRBJ1-2	-	TGCGCCAGCAGCCAAGCCCGGGGCCAACAACTTAACTATGGCTACACCTTC	CASSQARGQQLNYGYTF
TRBV25-1	few	TRBJ1-5	-	TGTGCCAGCAGTGAATGGGGGGGAAATCAGCCCCAGCATTTT	CASSEWGGNQPQHF
TRBV11-3	once	TRBJ2-6	TRBD2	TGTGCCAGCAGCTACCTGACTAGCGGGGGGACTGGGGCCAACGTCCTGACTTTC	CASSYLTSGGTGANVLTF
TRBV7-8	few	TRBJ1-1	-	TGTGCCAGCAGCGAAAGGACATATAACACTGAAGCTTTCTTT	CASSERTYNTEAFF
TRBV4-3	-	TRBJ2-7	TRBD2	TGCGCCAGCAGCCAAGGTCGACTAGCGAGCTACGAGCAGTACTTC	CASSQGRLASYEQYF
TRBV2	-	TRBJ2-1	-	TGTGCCAGCATAGGGGCTCGCCGGCTCGATGAGCAGTTCTTC	CASIGARRLDEQFF
TRBV7-9	many	TRBJ2-5	TRBD1	TGTGCCAGCAGCTACCTGCCCCGGGACAGGGGGCCGGAGACCCAGTACTTC	CASSYLPRDRGPETQYF
TRBV12-3/TRBV12-4	-	TRBJ2-3	TRBD2	TGTGCCAGCAGTTTGGGGCGCGGGGGGCCCACAGATACGCAGTATTTT	CASSLGRGGPTDTQYF
TRBV19	few	TRBJ1-1	-	TGTGCCAGTAGTATGGGTACAGGTGAAGCTTTCTTT	CASSMGTGEAFF
TRBV4-3	few	TRBJ2-7	-	TGCGCCAGCAGCCCAGCCCCGGGGGCCGAGCAGTACTTC	CASSPAPGAEQYF
TRBV27	many	TRBJ2-6	TRBD1	TGTGCCACCGGGACAGGGGGTTCCGGGGCCAACGTCCTGACTTTC	CATGTGGSGANVLTF
TRBV4-2	few	TRBJ1-5	-	TGTGCCAGCAGCCCCAACAGGGTCGGCAATCAGCCCCAGCATTTT	CASSPNRVGNQPQHF
TRBV15	large	TRBJ1-6	-	TGTGCCACCAGCAGAGACCAGGGAAAGGGTTCACCCCTCCACTTT	CATSRDQGKGSPLHF
TRBV7-3	-	TRBJ1-1	-	TGTGCCAGCAGCTTAAGGGCAGGGGCGGACACTGAAGCTTTCTTT	CASSLRAGADTEAFF
TRBV6-2/TRBV6-3	-	TRBJ1-4	-	TGTGCCAGCAGCCTCAGCGGCGGTTATGAAAAACTGTTTTTT	CASSLSGGYEKLFF
TRBV7-9	few	TRBJ2-7	-	TGTGCCAGCAGCCCTAGCGTCTACGAGCAGTACTTC	CASSPSVYEQYF
TRBV27	few	TRBJ2-1	-	TGTGCCAGCGCCTCCGCGCTTAGCGGCCCCTACAATGAGCAGTTCTTC	CASASALSGPYNEQFF
TRBV19	-	TRBJ2-5	-	TGTGCCAGTAGTATGGTCGGGGGGCGAGAGACCCAGTACTTC	CASSMVGGRETQYF
TRBV20-1	-	TRBJ1-3	-	TGCAGTGCTAGAGTAAGACAGGTATCAGTAAACACCATATATTTT	CSARVRQVSVNTIYF
TRBV6-2/TRBV6-3	few	TRBJ2-3	-	TGTGCCAGCAGTATTCCAGATACGCAGTATTTT	CASSIPDTQYF
TRBV27	-	TRBJ2-1	-	TGTGCCAGTTCGGGTCAGAGCTCCTACAATGAGCAGTTCTTC	CASSGQSSYNEQFF
TRBV7-9	many	TRBJ2-1	-	TGTGCCAGCAGCCGCCCGAGTGACAGCTACAATGAGCAGTTCTTC	CASSRPSDSYNEQFF
TRBV7-3	few	TRBJ2-7	TRBD1	TGTGCCAGCAGCCCAAAAGTCGGGACAGGGACGTTTACCTACGAGCAGTACTTC	CASSPKVGTGTFTYEQYF
TRBV7-3	many	TRBJ1-1	TRBD1	TGTGCCAGCAGCTTCCCGGGACAGGGACCCATGAACACTGAAGCTTTCTTT	CASSFPGQGPMNTEAFF
TRBV5-6	few	TRBJ2-7	-	TGTGCCAGCAATGCAGCCTCCTACGAGCAGTACTTC	CASNAASYEQYF
TRBV7-9	many	TRBJ1-5	TRBD1	TGTGCCAGCAGCTACAGGGGGGGTCAGCCCCAGCATTTT	CASSYRGGQPQHF
TRBV23-1	-	TRBJ2-1	TRBD1	TGCGCCAGCAGTTTTAGCTCGGGACAGGGAAGGGCTGAGCAGTTCTTC	CASSFSSGQGRAEQFF
TRBV2	-	TRBJ1-4	TRBD1	TGTGCCAGCATCCGGACAGGCACTAATGAAAAACTGTTTTTT	CASIRTGTNEKLFF
TRBV7-8	many	TRBJ2-3	TRBD2	TGTGCCAGCAGCTTAGCCAGCGGGAAAAGCTCAGATACGCAGTATTTT	CASSLASGKSSDTQYF
TRBV19	few	TRBJ1-6	-	TGTGCCAGTAGTACAATGGGAGGGGAGAGGTCGTTCTATAATTCACCCCTCCACTTT	CASSTMGGERSFYNSPLHF
TRBV7-8	many	TRBJ2-7	-	TGTGCCAGCAGCTTAGTGGACTACGAGCAGTACTTC	CASSLVDYEQYF
TRBV27	-	TRBJ2-7	-	TGTGCCAGCAGGGCAATACTGACCTCCTACGAGCAGTACTTC	CASRAILTSYEQYF
TRBV7-9	few	TRBJ2-5	-	TGTGCCAGCCTCTCGCCAGGGAAAGAGACCCAGTACTTC	CASLSPGKETQYF
TRBV11-3	-	TRBJ2-7	-	TGTGCCAGCAGCTTAGTAACTTCGAGGGACGAGCAGTACTTC	CASSLVTSRDEQYF
TRBV2	-	TRBJ2-7	TRBD2	TGTGCCAGCATTTCGGGGGGACCTCCTCGGGAGCAGTACTTC	CASISGGPPREQYF
TRBV19	-	TRBJ1-2	-	TGTGCCAGTAGTATAGGCCGGACAGAAAACTATGGCTACACCTTC	CASSIGRTENYGYTF
TRBV29-1	-	TRBJ1-3	-	TGCAGCGTTGAGGCAGGGGTCTCTGGAAACACCATATATTTT	CSVEAGVSGNTIYF
TRBV14	-	TRBJ2-5	TRBD2	TGTGCCAGCAGCCCGCGACTAGCGGGAGCCGGACCGAGAAAGTACTTC	CASSPRLAGAGPRKYF
TRBV9	-	TRBJ2-3	-	TGTGCCAGCAGCGTAGATGGGGGGACCACAGATACGCAGTATTTT	CASSVDGGTTDTQYF
TRBV7-2	many	TRBJ2-7	TRBD2	TGTGCCAGCAGCTTAGTGGACGGGGGGGCCGAGGAGCAGTACTTC	CASSLVDGGAEEQYF
TRBV7-9	-	TRBJ1-6	-	TGTGCCAGCAGCTTAAGTAGTGGGGGAAGGAATTCACCCCTCCACTTT	CASSLSSGGRNSPLHF
TRBV30	-	TRBJ1-2	-	TGTGCCTTGAGGACTAACTATGGCTACACCTTC	CALRTNYGYTF
TRBV7-2	many	TRBJ1-1	-	TGTGCCAGCAGGAACAGCTGGACGAACACTGAAGCTTTCTTT	CASRNSWTNTEAFF
TRBV7-2	many	TRBJ2-1	TRBD1	TGTGCCAGCAGCTTAGTCTTACAGGGGTTCAGATACAATGAGCAGTTCTTC	CASSLVLQGFRYNEQFF
TRBV7-2	few	TRBJ1-2	-	TGTGCCAGCAGCCCAAAGACAGACCTCTACACCTTC	CASSPKTDLYTF
TRBV2	once	TRBJ2-1	TRBD2	TGTGCCAGCGGTACTAGCGGGAGTGGGTCCTACAATGAGCAGTTCTTC	CASGTSGSGSYNEQFF